The clone carrying this TCR beta chain has more than one count but fewer than ten. Its antigen is unidentified. This record comes from a study of blood T cells in healthy people across ages. The study, taken as a whole, reports: Estimates of total diversity, which came from one million sequenced T cells, were considered to be underestimates.

With a J-beta primer mix and a sample-barcoded 5' primer, a second PCR ran roughly 7 to 11 cycles. TCRdb reprocessed the 5' RACE reads via MiXCR and lists one record per CDR3 protein. Of roughly 1,100,000 distinct CDR3 sequences in the sample, roughly 24% were seen once. CDR3 length: 16 amino acids. Germline values: CDR1 SGHNT, CDR2 YENEEA. Collection of ten milliliters of peripheral blood was performed for each donor. The same sample was also studied in work on T cells of mothers and their children. That paper adds: The study recruited a few healthy Caucasian mothers and their six children as donors. Reads obtained per mother exceeded 9.5 million TCR beta CDR3 reads, with 2.5 million to 3.5 million obtained per child.

The source material was blood. The genes are TRBV11-3 and TRBJ2-1, with 9 positions matching TRBD2. TRBJ2-5 matches the DNA end more closely, so the J call is doubtful. The sequence was obtained from a girl under 10 years old in good health. Here the CDR3 DNA reads TGTGCCAGCAGCTTAGATGTTAGCGGGGGCCGGGAGACCCAGTACTTC. It codes for CASSLDVSGGRETQYF.